The rows below give T cell receptor beta chains drawn from one sample of a study of cytomegalovirus exposure and HLA in healthy donors. Profiling relied on immunoSEQ multiplex PCR, and the TCRdb table lists in-frame clones only, not all of them. The data contain about 170,000 clones, approximately 79% of them singletons. The sample comprised PBMCs. The source of these receptors is a male donor in good health and CMV-seronegative. CDR3s include the opening cysteine and the closing phenylalanine or tryptophan. Each record gives: V gene, CDR3 length, J gene, clone size, D gene, CDR3 DNA, CDR3 protein. A D gene is named only where the DNA matches it firmly. Size tells how often a clone was seen (once, few, many) or the class of an expanded clone, and some rows leave it out.

TRBV7-2,17,TRBJ2-1,-,-,TGTGCCAGCAGCCCAACCCCCGCAGGGGGGTCCTACAATGAGCAGTTCTTC,CASSPTPAGGSYNEQFF
TRBV7-9,16,TRBJ2-5,-,TRBD2,TGTGCCAGCAGCGGCCTTGGGACTAGCGGGGGGGAGACCCAGTACTTC,CASSGLGTSGGETQYF
TRBV5-1,13,TRBJ2-1,-,-,TGCGCCAGCAGCGTACAGGGAATGGGTGAGCAGTTCTTC,CASSVQGMGEQFF
TRBV10-2,14,TRBJ1-2,-,-,TGCGCCAGCAAGACGGATACTAATAACTATGGCTACACCTTC,CASKTDTNNYGYTF
TRBV6-5,11,TRBJ1-1,-,-,TGTGCCACCGAGGAGGGAACTGAAGCTTTCTTT,CATEEGTEAFF
TRBV15,13,TRBJ2-7,-,-,TGTGCCACCAGCAGAGAGGGGGCGATCGAGCAGTACTTC,CATSREGAIEQYF
TRBV7-2,16,TRBJ2-7,-,TRBD1,TGTGCCAGCAGCTTGACGCCGGGACAGGCCTCATTCCAGCAGTACTTC,CASSLTPGQASFQQYF
TRBV11-2,14,TRBJ1-6,few,TRBD1,TGTGCCAGCAGCTTGGGACAGGGGGAATTCGGGATCCACTTT,CASSLGQGEFGIHF
TRBV2,14,TRBJ2-7,-,-,TGTGCCAGCAGTGATAGGCAGGATACCTACGAGCAGTACTTC,CASSDRQDTYEQYF
TRBV10-3,14,TRBJ2-1,few,-,TGTGCCATCACGCGGGACCGTTCCTACAATGAGCAGTTCTTC,CAITRDRSYNEQFF
TRBV4-2,15,TRBJ2-2,-,TRBD2,TGTGCCAGCAGTCGGAGGGAGGGCGGCACCGGGGAGCTGTTTTTT,CASSRREGGTGELFF
TRBV10-2,14,TRBJ2-7,-,TRBD1,TGCGCCAGCAGTGAGGGACAGGGGTCCGCCGAGCAGTACTTC,CASSEGQGSAEQYF
TRBV2,14,TRBJ2-5,-,TRBD2,TGTGCCAGCACCCGAGCGGGGTCCCAAGAGACCCAGTACTTC,CASTRAGSQETQYF
TRBV6-1,14,TRBJ1-1,-,-,TGTGCCAGCAGTGGCGCCTTTTGGAACACTGAAGCTTTCTTT,CASSGAFWNTEAFF
TRBV5-6,16,TRBJ1-2,-,TRBD1,TGTGCCAGCAGTCGGGGACAGGGTCAGATGGACTATGGCTACACCTTC,CASSRGQGQMDYGYTF
TRBV4-3,14,TRBJ1-2,-,TRBD1,TGCGCCAGCAGCCTAGACTGGACAGGGAATGGCTACACCTTC,CASSLDWTGNGYTF
TRBV6-5,15,TRBJ1-1,-,-,TGTGCCAGCAGTTACTCCCCCAGCGTGAACACTGAAGCTTTCTTT,CASSYSPSVNTEAFF
TRBV10-3,14,TRBJ2-2,once,-,TGTGCCATCAAGCAGGGCCCGAACACCGGGGAGCTGTTTTTT,CAIKQGPNTGELFF
TRBV5-1,15,TRBJ2-7,-,TRBD1,TGCGCCAGCAGCTTGGGGACAGGAATATCCTACGAGCAGTACTTC,CASSLGTGISYEQYF
TRBV7-6,13,TRBJ1-2,once,-,TGTGCCAGCAGCACAGGGTTTGACTATGGCTACACCTTC,CASSTGFDYGYTF
TRBV5-1,15,TRBJ2-3,-,-,TGCGCCAGCAGCCTAGAATATCCGGTAAGGGATACGCAGTATTTT,CASSLEYPVRDTQYF
TRBV4-1,15,TRBJ1-2,-,-,TGCGCCAGCAGCCGAGAACAAGCGAGAAACTATGGCTACACCTTC,CASSREQARNYGYTF
TRBV13,12,TRBJ2-1,-,-,TGTGCCAGCAGCTTAGATCCGGGAAGTCGGTTCTTC,CASSLDPGSRFF
TRBV6-5,15,TRBJ1-6,once,-,TGTGCCAGCAGTCGCTCGGACAGTTATAATTCACCCCTCCACTTT,CASSRSDSYNSPLHF
TRBV4-1,14,TRBJ1-1,-,-,TGCGCCAGCACTTCATACAGGGTGGACACTGAAGCTTTCTTT,CASTSYRVDTEAFF
TRBV7-2,15,TRBJ1-1,-,-,TGTGCCAGCAGCCCCCCGGGACTTCGGAACACTGAAGCTTTCTTT,CASSPPGLRNTEAFF